The 9 T cell receptor beta chains presented below share a single source sample, sequenced in a study of post-analysis software for immune sequencing data. Regarding the study as a whole: There were about five TRBV segments more frequent in patients than controls, and TRBV5-6, TRBV5-1 and TRBV20-1 were among them.

Every TCR beta cDNA library bore unique molecular identifiers. MiXCR, run by TCRdb on the PCR reads, gives a single entry per CDR3 protein. Here the sample spans 500,000 to 600,000 distinct CDR3 sequences, roughly two fifths being singletons. Which antigens these TCRs recognize remains unknown. Specimen: blood. The receptors were gathered from a girl aged 10-17 years with multiple sclerosis.

A few counts support this clonotype. The chain recombines TRBV4-1 with TRBJ1-2, with 8 nucleotides matching TRBD1. V lost 0 bases to trimming and J lost 6 bases; unmatched junction nucleotides: 15. Germline-derived CDR1 and CDR2 are MGHRA and YSYEKL. The CDR3 is made up of 18 amino acids. CDR3 sequence (DNA): TGCGCCAGCAGCCAAGATGGGGCGACAGGGGTGGTGAGGAATGGCTACACCTTC. Its protein product is CASSQDGATGVVRNGYTF.

V and J are TRBV7-9 and TRBJ1-2; D unresolved. Germline lookup yields CDR1 SEHNR and CDR2 FQNEAQ (reference sequence). Trimming took 2 bases from V and 6 from J, leaving 7 bases between them. The CDR3 runs 12 residues. In DNA form, the CDR3 reads TGTGCCAGCAGCTTAATCGCAGATGGCTACACCTTC. Protein product: CASSLIADGYTF.

This clonotype was seen more than once but under ten times. CDR3: CSASRTVKDTQYF. The CDR3 DNA reads as TGCAGTGCTAGCAGGACGGTCAAGGATACGCAGTATTTT. The chain combines TRBV20-1 with TRBJ2-3; no clear D gene. CDR1 is DFQATT, CDR2 SNEGSKA, per germline (reference sequence). The ends were cut back, 3 bases at V and 6 bases at J, with 13 bases in the middle. This CDR3 is 13 amino acids long.

The chain uses TRBV11-2 and TRBJ2-1; D might be TRBD1 or TRBD2, each matching 6 bases. V lost 1 base and J lost 2, with 15 bases in between. Germline CDR1 SGHAT, CDR2 FQNNGV. CDR3 length equals 17 residues. The CDR3 DNA reads as TGTGCCAGCAGCTTAGGACGGGGGCGGGACACCTACAATGAGCAGTTCTTC. Amino acid sequence: CASSLGRGRDTYNEQFF.

The rearrangement joins TRBV15 to TRBJ1-4, with 9 bases lining up with TRBD1. The CDR3 is 18 residues long. In germline, CDR1 is LNHNV, CDR2 YYDKDF (reference sequence). Losses at the gene ends were 3 bases for V and 7 bases for J; bases not matched to a gene: 15. DNA for the CDR3: TGTGCCACCAGCAGTCCCCCCTCTCCGGGACAGGGCGGTGAAAAACTGTTTTTT. Translation gives CATSSPPSPGQGGEKLFF.

The rearrangement uses TRBV6-6 and TRBJ1-2; TRBD1 is a possible D gene (5 bases). The CDR3 spans 14 residues. The germline V gene has CDR1 MNHNY and CDR2 SVGAGI (reference sequence). V gave up 3 bases and J gave up 4 bases, with 12 bases separating them. The CDR3 nucleotides are TGTGCCAGCAGTTATCGGGGGACGGGCTATGGCTACACCTTC. Translation gives CASSYRGTGYGYTF.

Comments on this clonotype: At one end the junction does not follow the germline gene, possibly because of a read error. This chain joins TRBV7-9 and TRBJ1-2; D gene ambiguous. CDR1 is SEHNR, CDR2 FQNEAQ, per germline (reference sequence). This CDR3 contains 13 residues. The chain's CDR3 is CANSLVPNYGYTF. In DNA, the CDR3 is TGTGCCAACAGCTTAGTGCCCAACTATGGCTACACCTTC.

The chain carries TRBV5-1 and TRBJ2-1; D is possibly TRBD1 (5 bases). Per the germline V gene, CDR1 is SGHRS and CDR2 is YFSETQ. Trimming took 4 bases from V and 7 from J, leaving 12 bases between them. This CDR3 comprises 13 residues. The CDR3 loop is CASSPGAGNEQFF. CDR3 nucleotides: TGCGCCAGCAGCCCGGGCGCAGGGAATGAGCAGTTCTTC.

The V call is TRBV12-3 or TRBV12-4, the J call TRBJ1-5; D gene ambiguous. V lost 6 bases, J lost 7 bases, and 16 bases lay in between. The CDR3 contains 14 residues. The CDR3 nucleotides are TGTGCCAGCAGCCCGGTGGCCCGTCGACAGCCCCAGCATTTT. It specifies CASSPVARRQPQHF.